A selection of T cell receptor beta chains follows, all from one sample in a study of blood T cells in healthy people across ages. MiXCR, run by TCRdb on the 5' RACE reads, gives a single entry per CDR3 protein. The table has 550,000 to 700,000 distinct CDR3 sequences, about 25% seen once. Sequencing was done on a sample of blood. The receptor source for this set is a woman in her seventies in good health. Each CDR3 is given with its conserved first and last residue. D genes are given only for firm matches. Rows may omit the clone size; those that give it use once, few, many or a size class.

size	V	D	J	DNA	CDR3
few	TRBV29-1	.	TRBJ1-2	TGCAGCGTCGGGGGCTCCTATGGCTACACCTTC	CSVGGSYGYTF
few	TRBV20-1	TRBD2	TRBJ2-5	TGCAGTGCTAGCCCAGCGGGGGGGCCGGAAGAGACCCAGTACTTC	CSASPAGGPEETQYF
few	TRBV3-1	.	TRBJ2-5	TGTGCCAGCAGCCAAGACGGGCAGTTCATGGCCCAGTACTTC	CASSQDGQFMAQYF
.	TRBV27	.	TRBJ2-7	TGTGCCAGCAGTCACCGGGGACCCGAGCAGTACTTC	CASSHRGPEQYF
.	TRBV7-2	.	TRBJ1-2	TGTGCCAGCAGCCGCGAGATATACGGCTACACCTTC	CASSREIYGYTF
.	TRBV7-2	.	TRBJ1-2	TGTGCCAGCAGCTTATTAGGCAGGGGCCATGGCTACACCTTC	CASSLLGRGHGYTF
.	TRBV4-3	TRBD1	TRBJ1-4	TGCGCCAGCAGCCCTGGGATGAGTCGGGACAGTTATGAAAAACTGTTTTTT	CASSPGMSRDSYEKLFF
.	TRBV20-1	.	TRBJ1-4	TGCAGTGCTAGAGATGTGGGGGGACCAACTAATGAAAAACTGTTTTTT	CSARDVGGPTNEKLFF
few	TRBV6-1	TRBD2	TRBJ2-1	TGTGCCAGCAGACCCGGGACTAGCGGGGGCAATGAGCAGTTCTTC	CASRPGTSGGNEQFF
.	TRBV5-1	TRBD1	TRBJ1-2	TGCGCCAGCAGCCTAAACAGGGGACGGGACTATGGCTACACCTTC	CASSLNRGRDYGYTF
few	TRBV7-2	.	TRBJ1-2	TGTGCCAGCAGCTTACACACACCCGAGGAGTATGGCTACACCTTC	CASSLHTPEEYGYTF
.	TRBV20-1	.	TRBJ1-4	TGCAGTGCTAGAGATCACAGTATTAATGAAAAACTGTTTTTT	CSARDHSINEKLFF
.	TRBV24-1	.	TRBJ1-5	TGTGCCACCAGTGGAACACAGGGAGGGGATCAGCCCCAGCATTTT	CATSGTQGGDQPQHF
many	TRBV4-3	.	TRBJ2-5	TGCGCCAGCAGCCAGCGGCAACAAGAGACCCAGTACTTC	CASSQRQQETQYF
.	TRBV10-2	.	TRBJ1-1	TGCGCCAGCAATGAGGGACTTATGAACGCTGAAGCTTTCTTT	CASNEGLMNAEAFF
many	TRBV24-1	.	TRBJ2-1	TGTGCCACCAGTGATGCTGAGGGACCTACCCGAGAGTGGGAGCAGTTCTTC	CATSDAEGPTREWEQFF
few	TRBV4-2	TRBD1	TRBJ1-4	TGTGCCAGCAGCCAGGACAGGGGGCGCGGTGAAAAACTGTTTTTT	CASSQDRGRGEKLFF
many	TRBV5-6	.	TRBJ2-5	TGTGCCAGCAGCTCGTCAGGTCAGGGCTTGCGGGAGACCCAGTACTTC	CASSSSGQGLRETQYF
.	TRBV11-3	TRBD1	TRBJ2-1	TGTGCCAGCAGCCGTAGACAGGGAAGTTTATACAATGAGCAGTTCTTC	CASSRRQGSLYNEQFF
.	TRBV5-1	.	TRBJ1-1	TGCGCCAGCAGCTTGGCTGGGGTCCCGAACACTGAAGCTTTCTTT	CASSLAGVPNTEAFF
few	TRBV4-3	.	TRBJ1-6	TGCGCCAGCAGCGTGGCAGGAGATGGCTCACCCCTCCACTTT	CASSVAGDGSPLHF
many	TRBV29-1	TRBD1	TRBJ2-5	TGCAGCGTTGATCCGGGACAGGCGGAGACCCAGTACTTC	CSVDPGQAETQYF
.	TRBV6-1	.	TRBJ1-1	TGTGCCAGCAGTGAAGCCTATGAAAGACAGGTCGCTGAAGCTTTCTTT	CASSEAYERQVAEAFF
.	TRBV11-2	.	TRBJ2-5	TGTGCCAGCACCCCGGACAGCTCCAAAGAGACCCAGTACTTC	CASTPDSSKETQYF
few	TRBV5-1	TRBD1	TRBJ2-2	TGCGCCAGCAGCAAGCCCTGGACAGGGGGGAACACCGGGGAGCTGTTTTTT	CASSKPWTGGNTGELFF